This T cell receptor (beta chain) was sequenced in a study of beta chain features in type 1 diabetes. This clone was seen a handful of times. Its cognate antigen is unknown. Expressed TCRB transcripts were sequenced, since all the RNA that had been isolated was reverse transcribed. Naive, central memory and regulatory T cell samples came to a mean of approximately 3.57 million reads. TCRdb's table, derived via immunoSEQ multiplex PCR, lists solely in-frame clones and lacks some. The sample has just over 150,000 clones; around 10% are singletons. Study conclusions and caveats: cDNA sequencing could over-represent cells with high TCR expression. VDJ junctions sequenced from type 1 diabetes patients showed fewer insertions and more deletions.

Germline assignment: CDR1 SGHVS and CDR2 FQNEAQ. The CDR3 runs 13 residues. The V segment lost 3 bases and the J segment 7 bases; nucleotides outside the gene matches: 6. This rearrangement joins TRBV7-8 to TRBJ2-7; 7 nucleotides align to TRBD1. Sequencing input: central memory CD4+ T cells from blood. This clonotype was obtained from a man between 18 and 35 years old in good health. CDR3 DNA sequence: TGTGCCAGCAGCTTGAAGGGGGCTGGAGAGCAGTACTTC. It codes for CASSLKGAGEQYF.